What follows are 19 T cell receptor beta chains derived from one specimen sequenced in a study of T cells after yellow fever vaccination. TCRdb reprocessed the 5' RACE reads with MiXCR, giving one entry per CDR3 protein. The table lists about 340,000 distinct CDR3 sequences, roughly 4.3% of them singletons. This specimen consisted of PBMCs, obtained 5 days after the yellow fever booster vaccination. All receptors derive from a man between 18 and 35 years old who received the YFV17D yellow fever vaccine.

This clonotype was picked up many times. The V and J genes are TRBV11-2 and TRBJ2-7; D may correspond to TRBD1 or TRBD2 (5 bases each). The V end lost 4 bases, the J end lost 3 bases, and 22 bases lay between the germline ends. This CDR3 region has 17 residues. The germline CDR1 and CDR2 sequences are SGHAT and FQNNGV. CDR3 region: CASSSGSMAGYNYEQYF. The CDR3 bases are TGTGCCAGCAGCTCTGGGAGTATGGCAGGGTATAACTACGAGCAGTACTTC. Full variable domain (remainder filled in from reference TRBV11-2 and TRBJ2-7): EAGVAQSPRYKIIEKRQSVAFWCNPISGHATLYWYQQILGQGPKLLIQFQNNGVVDDSQLPKDRFSAERLKGVDSTLKIQPAKLEDSAVYLCASSSGSMAGYNYEQYFGPGTRLTVT.

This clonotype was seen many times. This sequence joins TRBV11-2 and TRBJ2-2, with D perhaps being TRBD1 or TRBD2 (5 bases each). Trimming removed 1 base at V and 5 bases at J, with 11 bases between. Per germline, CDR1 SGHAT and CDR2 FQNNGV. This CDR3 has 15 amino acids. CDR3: CASSLAGTTTGELFF. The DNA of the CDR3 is TGTGCCAGCAGCTTAGCCGGGACCACAACCGGGGAGCTGTTTTTT.

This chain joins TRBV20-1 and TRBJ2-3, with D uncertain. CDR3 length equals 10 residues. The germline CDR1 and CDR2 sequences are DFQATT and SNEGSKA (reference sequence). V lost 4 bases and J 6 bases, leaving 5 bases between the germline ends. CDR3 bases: TGCAGTGCTACTCGGGATACGCAGTATTTT. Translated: CSATRDTQYF.

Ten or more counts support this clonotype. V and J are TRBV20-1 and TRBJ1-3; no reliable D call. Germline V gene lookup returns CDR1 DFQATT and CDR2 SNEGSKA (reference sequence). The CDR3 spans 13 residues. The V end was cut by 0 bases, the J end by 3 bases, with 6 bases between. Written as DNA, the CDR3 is TGCAGTGCTAGAGAAGGTGTTGGAAACACCATATATTTT. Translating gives CSAREGVGNTIYF.

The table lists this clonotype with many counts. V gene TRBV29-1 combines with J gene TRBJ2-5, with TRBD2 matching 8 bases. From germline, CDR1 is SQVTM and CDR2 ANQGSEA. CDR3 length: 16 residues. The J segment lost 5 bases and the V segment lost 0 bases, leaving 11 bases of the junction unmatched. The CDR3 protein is CSVEEGRGTRSETQYF. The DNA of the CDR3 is TGCAGCGTTGAAGAGGGGCGCGGGACTAGAAGCGAGACCCAGTACTTC.

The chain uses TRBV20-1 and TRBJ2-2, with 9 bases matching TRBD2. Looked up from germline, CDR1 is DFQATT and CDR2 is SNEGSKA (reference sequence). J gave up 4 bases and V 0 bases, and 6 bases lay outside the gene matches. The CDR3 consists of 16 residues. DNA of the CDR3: TGCAGTGCTAGAGATCGGCGGGGGGGATTCACCGGGGAGCTGTTTTTT. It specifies CSARDRRGGFTGELFF.

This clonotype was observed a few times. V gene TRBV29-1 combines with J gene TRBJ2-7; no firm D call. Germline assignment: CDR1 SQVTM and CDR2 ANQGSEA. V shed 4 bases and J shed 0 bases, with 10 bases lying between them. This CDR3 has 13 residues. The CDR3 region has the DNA TGCAGCGTTGCCGGACGGAACTCCTACGAGCAGTACTTC. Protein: CSVAGRNSYEQYF.

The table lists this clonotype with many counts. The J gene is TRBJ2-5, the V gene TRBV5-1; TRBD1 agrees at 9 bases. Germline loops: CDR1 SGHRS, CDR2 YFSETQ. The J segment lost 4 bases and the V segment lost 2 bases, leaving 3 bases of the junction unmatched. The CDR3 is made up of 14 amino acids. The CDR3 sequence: CASSFGTGLETQYF. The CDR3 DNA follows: TGCGCCAGCAGCTTCGGGACAGGGTTAGAGACCCAGTACTTC. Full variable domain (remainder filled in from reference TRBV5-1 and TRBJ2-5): KAGVTQTPRYLIKTRGQQVTLSCSPISGHRSVSWYQQTPGQGLQFLFEYFSETQRNKGNFPGRFSGRQFSNSRSEMNVSTLELGDSALYLCASSFGTGLETQYFGPGTRLLVL.

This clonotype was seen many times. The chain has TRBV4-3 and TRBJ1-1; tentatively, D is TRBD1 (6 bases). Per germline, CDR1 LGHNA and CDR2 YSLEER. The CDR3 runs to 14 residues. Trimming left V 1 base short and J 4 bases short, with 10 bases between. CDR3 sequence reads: CASSQAQGGTEAFF. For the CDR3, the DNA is TGCGCCAGCAGCCAAGCACAGGGCGGCACTGAAGCTTTCTTT.

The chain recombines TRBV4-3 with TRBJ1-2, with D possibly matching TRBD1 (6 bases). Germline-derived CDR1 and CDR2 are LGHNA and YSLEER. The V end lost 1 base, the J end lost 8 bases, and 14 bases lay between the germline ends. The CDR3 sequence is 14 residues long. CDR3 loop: CASSQVIGGRGYTF. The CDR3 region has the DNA TGCGCCAGCAGCCAAGTAATCGGGGGCAGGGGCTACACCTTC.

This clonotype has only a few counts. The DNA for the CDR3 is TGTGCCAGCAGCAGGCACAGAAAAGAGCAGTACTTC. Its translation is CASSRHRKEQYF. The chain carries TRBV6-5 and TRBJ2-7; D remains unclear. Per the germline V gene, CDR1 is MNHEY and CDR2 is SVGAGI. V gave up 6 bases and J gave up 7 bases, with 13 bases separating them. This CDR3 has 12 amino acids.

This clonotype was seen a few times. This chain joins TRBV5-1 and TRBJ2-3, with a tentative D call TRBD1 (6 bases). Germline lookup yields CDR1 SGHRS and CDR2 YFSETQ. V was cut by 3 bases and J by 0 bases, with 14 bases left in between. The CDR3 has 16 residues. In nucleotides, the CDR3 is TGCGCCAGCAGCTCGGGACACGAGACTAGCACAGATACGCAGTATTTT. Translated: CASSSGHETSTDTQYF.

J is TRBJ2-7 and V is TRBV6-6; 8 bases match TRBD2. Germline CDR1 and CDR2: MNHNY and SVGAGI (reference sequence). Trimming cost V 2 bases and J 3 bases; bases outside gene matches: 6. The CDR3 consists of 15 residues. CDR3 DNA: TGTGCCAGCAGTTACCCGGGACTAGGAAACTACGAGCAGTACTTC. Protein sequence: CASSYPGLGNYEQYF.

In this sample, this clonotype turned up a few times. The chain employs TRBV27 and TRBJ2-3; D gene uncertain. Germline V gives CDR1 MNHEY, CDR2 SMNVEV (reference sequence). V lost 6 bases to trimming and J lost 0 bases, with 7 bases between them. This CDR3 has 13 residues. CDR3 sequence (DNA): TGTGCCAGCAGCGTATTTAGCACAGATACGCAGTATTTT. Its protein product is CASSVFSTDTQYF.

The CDR3 nucleotides read TGCGCCAGCAGCCGAATACCGGGACAGGGGTACGAGCAGTACTTC. It encodes CASSRIPGQGYEQYF. The chain couples TRBV4-1 to TRBJ2-7; 10 bases agree with TRBD1. The CDR3 totals 15 residues. Trimming removed 4 bases from V and 4 bases from J; junction bases left unmatched: 7. The V gene's germline CDR1 is MGHRA and CDR2 YSYEKL.

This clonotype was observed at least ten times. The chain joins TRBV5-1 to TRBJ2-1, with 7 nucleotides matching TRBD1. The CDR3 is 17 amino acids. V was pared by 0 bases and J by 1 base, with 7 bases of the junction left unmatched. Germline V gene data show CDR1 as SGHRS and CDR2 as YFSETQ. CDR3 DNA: TGCGCCAGCAGCTTGGGGGACAGCAACCCGTCCTACAATGAGCAGTTCTTC. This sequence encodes CASSLGDSNPSYNEQFF.

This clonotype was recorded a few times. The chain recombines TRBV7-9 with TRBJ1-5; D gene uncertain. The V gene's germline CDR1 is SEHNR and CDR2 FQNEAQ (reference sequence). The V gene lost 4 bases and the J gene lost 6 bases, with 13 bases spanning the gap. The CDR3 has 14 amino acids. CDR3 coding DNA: TGTGCCAGCAGCTCCTTGGAGGGCGGTCAGCCCCAGCATTTT. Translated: CASSSLEGGQPQHF.

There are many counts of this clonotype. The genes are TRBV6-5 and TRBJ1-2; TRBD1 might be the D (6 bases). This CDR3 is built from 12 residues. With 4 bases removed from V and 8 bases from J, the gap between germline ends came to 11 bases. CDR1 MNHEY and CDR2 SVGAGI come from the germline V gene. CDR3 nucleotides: TGTGCCAGCAGTTTTCCAAGGGGGGGCTACACCTTC. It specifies CASSFPRGGYTF.

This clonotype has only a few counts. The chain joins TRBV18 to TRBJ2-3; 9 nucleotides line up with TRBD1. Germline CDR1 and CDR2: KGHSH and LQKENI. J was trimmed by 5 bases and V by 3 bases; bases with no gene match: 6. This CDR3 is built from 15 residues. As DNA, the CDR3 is TGTGCCAGCTCACCCGGACAGGGGCGAGGAGATACGCAGTATTTT. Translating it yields CASSPGQGRGDTQYF.